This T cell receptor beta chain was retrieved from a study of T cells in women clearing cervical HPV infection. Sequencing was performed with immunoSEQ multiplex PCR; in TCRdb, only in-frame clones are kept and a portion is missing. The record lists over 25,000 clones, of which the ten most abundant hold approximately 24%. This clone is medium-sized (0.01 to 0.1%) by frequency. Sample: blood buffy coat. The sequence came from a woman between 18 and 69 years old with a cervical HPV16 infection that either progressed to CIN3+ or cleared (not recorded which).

The sequenced CDR3 bases are TGTGCCATCAGTGATGCTAGCGGGAACACCGGGGAG. This sequence encodes CAISDASGNTGE. The full CDR3 protein is CAISDASGNTGELFF. This sequence joins TRBV10-3 and TRBJ2-2; 7 nucleotides agree with TRBD2. The read stops 3 residues short of the end of the CDR3; the missing end is completed from the germline J gene. The CDR3 has 15 residues. V dropped 3 bases and J dropped 1; count of bases not matched to a gene: 2. Per the germline V gene, CDR1 is ENHRY and CDR2 is SYGVKD.